The TCR beta chain described here comes from a study of naive and memory T cell subsets. The beta constant-region primer was an equimolar mix of two oligonucleotides covering TRBC1 and TRBC2. Four rounds of PCR amplified the ligated cDNA using nested alpha and beta constant-region primers plus SP2. A single record per CDR3 protein comes from TCRdb applying MiXCR to the UMI-ligation and nested PCR reads. The sample yields 130,000 or so distinct CDR3 sequences, just over 35% seen once. V trimming: 0 bases; J trimming: 6 bases; junction bases outside the gene matches: 14. There are 16 residues in the CDR3. Per germline, CDR1 DFQATT and CDR2 SNEGSKA (reference sequence). Cells stained for CD3, CD4, CD8, CD45RA and CD27 were sorted into four subsets.

This TCR was recovered from a human donor in good health. The chain employs TRBV20-1 and TRBJ2-7, with TRBD2 identical over 7 bases. The sequenced material came from central memory CD4+ T cells from blood. The CDR3 loop reads CSARDLEEGRAAEQYF. CDR3 nucleotide sequence: TGCAGTGCTAGAGATTTGGAGGAGGGGAGGGCCGCCGAGCAGTACTTC.